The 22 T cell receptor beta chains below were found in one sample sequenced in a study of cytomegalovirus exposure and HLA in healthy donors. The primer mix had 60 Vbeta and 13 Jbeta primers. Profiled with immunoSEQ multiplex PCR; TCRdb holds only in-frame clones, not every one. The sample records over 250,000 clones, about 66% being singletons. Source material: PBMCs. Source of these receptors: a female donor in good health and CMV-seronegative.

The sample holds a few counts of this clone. The CDR3 sequence: CASSLMGGQYGYTF. As DNA, the CDR3 is TGTGCCAGCAGCTTGATGGGAGGGCAGTATGGCTACACCTTC. The chain combines TRBV5-4 with TRBJ1-2, with unresolved D. The CDR3 is 14 amino acids. Deletions cut 1 base from V and 5 bases from J, with 12 bases between. The germline V gene has CDR1 SGHNT and CDR2 YYREEE (reference sequence).

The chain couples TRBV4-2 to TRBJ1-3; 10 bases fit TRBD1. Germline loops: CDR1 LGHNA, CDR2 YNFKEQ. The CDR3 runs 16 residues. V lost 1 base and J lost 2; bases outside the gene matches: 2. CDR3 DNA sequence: TGTGCCAGCAGCCAAGTGGACAGGGGGGCTGGAAACACCATATATTTT. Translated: CASSQVDRGAGNTIYF.

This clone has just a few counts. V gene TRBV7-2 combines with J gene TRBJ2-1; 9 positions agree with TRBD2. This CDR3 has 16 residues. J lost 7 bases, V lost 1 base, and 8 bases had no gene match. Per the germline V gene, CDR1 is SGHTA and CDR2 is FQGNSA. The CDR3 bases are TGTGCCAGCAGCTTAGGAGGACTAGCGACCAGGAATGAGCAGTTCTTC. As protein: CASSLGGLATRNEQFF.

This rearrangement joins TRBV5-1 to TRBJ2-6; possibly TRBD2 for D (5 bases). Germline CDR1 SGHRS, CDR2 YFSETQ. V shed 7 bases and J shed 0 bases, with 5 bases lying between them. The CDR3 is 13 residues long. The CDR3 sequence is CASRDSGANVLTF. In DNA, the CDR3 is TGCGCCAGCCGGGACTCTGGGGCCAACGTCCTGACTTTC.

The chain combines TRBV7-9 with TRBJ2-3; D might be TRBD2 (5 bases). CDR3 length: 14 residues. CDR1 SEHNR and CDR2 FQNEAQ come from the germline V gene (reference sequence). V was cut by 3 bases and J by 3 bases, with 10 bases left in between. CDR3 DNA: TGTGCCAGCAGCTTTGAGGGTCTTACAGATACGCAGTATTTT. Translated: CASSFEGLTDTQYF.

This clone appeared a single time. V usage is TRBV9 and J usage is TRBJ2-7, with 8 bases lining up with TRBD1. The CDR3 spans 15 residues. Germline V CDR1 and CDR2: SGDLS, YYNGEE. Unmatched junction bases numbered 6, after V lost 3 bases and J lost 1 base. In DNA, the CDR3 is TGTGCCAGCAGCGGCCAGGGGGCATGGTCCTACGAGCAGTACTTC. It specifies CASSGQGAWSYEQYF.

The DNA for the CDR3 is TGTGCCAGCAGTGTGGTAGCCTACAATGAGCAGTTCTTC. Amino acid sequence: CASSVVAYNEQFF. This rearrangement joins TRBV6-1 to TRBJ2-1; D gene unclear. Germline V gene data show CDR1 as MNHNS and CDR2 as SASEGT. Trimming removed 4 bases from V and 2 bases from J, with 6 bases in between. This CDR3 is 13 amino acids long.

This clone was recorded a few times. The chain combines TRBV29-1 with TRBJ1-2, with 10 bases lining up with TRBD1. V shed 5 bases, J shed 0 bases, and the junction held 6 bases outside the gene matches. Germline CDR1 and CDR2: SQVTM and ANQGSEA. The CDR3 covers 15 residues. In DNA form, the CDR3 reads TGCAGCGTTCCCGGACAGGGGGGGGCTAACTATGGCTACACCTTC. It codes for CSVPGQGGANYGYTF.

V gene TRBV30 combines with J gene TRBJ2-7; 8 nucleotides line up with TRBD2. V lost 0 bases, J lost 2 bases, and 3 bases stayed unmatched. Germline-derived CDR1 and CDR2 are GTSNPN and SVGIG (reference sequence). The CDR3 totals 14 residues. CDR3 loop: CAWSVTAGAYEQYF. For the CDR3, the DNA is TGTGCCTGGAGTGTAACAGCGGGAGCCTACGAGCAGTACTTC.

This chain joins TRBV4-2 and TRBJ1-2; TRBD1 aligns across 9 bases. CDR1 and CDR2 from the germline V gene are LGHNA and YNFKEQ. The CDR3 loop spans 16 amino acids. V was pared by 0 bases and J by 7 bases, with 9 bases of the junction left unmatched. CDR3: CASSQDGNRDRAGYTF. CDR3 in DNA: TGTGCCAGCAGCCAAGATGGGAACCGGGACAGGGCTGGCTACACCTTC.

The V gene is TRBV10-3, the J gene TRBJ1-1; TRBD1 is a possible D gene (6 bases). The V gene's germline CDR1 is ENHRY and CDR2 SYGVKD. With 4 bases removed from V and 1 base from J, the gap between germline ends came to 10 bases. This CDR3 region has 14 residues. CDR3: CAISVGGPNTEAFF. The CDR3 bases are TGTGCCATCAGTGTCGGGGGGCCGAACACTGAAGCTTTCTTT.

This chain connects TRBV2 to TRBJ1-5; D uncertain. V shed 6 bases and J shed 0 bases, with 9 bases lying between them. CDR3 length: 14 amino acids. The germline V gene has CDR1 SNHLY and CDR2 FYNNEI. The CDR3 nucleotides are TGTGCCAGCAGCGGCACAGCTAGCAATCAGCCCCAGCATTTT. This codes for CASSGTASNQPQHF.

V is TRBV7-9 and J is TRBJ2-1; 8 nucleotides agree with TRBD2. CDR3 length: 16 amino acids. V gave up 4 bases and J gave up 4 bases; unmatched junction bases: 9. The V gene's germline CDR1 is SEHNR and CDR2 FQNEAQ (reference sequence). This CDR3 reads CASSSSATSEYNEQFF. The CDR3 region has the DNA TGTGCCAGCAGCTCCTCCGCGACTAGCGAATACAATGAGCAGTTCTTC.

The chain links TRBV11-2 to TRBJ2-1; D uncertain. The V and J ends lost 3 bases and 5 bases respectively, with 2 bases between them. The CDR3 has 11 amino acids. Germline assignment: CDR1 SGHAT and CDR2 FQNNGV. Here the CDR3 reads CASSFDNEQFF. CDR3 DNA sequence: TGTGCCAGCAGCTTCGACAATGAGCAGTTCTTC.

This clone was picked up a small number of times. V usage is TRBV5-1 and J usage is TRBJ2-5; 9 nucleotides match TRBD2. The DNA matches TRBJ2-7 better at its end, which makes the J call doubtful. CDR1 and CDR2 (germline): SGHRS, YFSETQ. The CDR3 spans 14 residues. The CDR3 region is CASWDSGRKYEQYF. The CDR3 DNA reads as TGCGCCAGCTGGGATAGCGGGAGAAAGTACGAGCAGTACTTC.

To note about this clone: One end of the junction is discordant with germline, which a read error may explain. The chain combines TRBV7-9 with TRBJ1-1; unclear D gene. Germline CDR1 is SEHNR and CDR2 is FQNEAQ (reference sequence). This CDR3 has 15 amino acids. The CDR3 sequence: CSSSPKVGGSTEAFF. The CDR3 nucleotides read TGTTCCAGCAGCCCAAAAGTAGGCGGGAGCACTGAAGCTTTCTTT.

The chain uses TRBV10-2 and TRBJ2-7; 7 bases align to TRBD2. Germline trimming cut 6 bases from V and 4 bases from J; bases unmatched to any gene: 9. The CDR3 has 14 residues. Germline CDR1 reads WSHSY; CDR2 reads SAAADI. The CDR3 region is CASRPPGGAYEQYF. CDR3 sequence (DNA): TGCGCCAGCAGACCTCCGGGGGGAGCGTACGAGCAGTACTTC.

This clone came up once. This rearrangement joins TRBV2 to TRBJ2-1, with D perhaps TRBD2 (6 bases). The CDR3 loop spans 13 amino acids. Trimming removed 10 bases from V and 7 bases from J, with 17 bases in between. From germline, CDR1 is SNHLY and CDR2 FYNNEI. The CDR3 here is CATTGGSPNEQFF. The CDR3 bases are TGTGCCACGACTGGAGGGTCCCCGAATGAGCAGTTCTTC.

The CDR3 reads CASSLQGVTDTQYF. Here the CDR3 DNA reads TGTGCCAGCAGTTTACAGGGGGTCACAGATACGCAGTATTTT. This chain links TRBV28 with TRBJ2-3, with 7 bases matching TRBD1. The CDR3 loop spans 14 amino acids. In germline, CDR1 is MDHEN, CDR2 SYDVKM. Trimming at V came to 2 bases and at J to 2 bases, leaving 1 base not matched to a gene. The full variable domain, with the rest looked up from reference TRBV28 and TRBJ2-3, is DVKVTQSSRYLVKRTGEKVFLECVQDMDHENMFWYRQDPGLGLRLIYFSYDVKMKEKGDIPEGYSVSREKKERFSLILESASTNQTSMYLCASSLQGVTDTQYFGPGTRLTVL.

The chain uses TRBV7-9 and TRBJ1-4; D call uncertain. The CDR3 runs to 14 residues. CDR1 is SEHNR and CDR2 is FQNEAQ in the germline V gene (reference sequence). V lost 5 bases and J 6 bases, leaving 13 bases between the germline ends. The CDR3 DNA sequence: TGTGCCAGCAGCCAACTCCAAGCCCATGAAAAACTGTTTTTT. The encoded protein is CASSQLQAHEKLFF.

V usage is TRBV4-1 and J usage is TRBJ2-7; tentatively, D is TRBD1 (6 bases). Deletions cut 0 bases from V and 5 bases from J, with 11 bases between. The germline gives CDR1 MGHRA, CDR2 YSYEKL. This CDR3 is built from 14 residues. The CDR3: CASSQESRGDEQYF. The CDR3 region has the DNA TGCGCCAGCAGCCAAGAGTCCAGGGGAGACGAGCAGTACTTC.

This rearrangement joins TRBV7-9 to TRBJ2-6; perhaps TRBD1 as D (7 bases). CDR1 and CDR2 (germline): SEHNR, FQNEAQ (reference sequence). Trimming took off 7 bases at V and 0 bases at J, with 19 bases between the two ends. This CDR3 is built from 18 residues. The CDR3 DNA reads TGTGCCAGCACCGCTTTACAGGGGAGGTACTCTGGGGCCAACGTCCTGACTTTC. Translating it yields CASTALQGRYSGANVLTF. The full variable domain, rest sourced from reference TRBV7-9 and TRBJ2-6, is DTGVSQNPRHKITKRGQNVTFRCDPISEHNRLYWYRQTLGQGPEFLTYFQNEAQLEKSRLLSDRFSAERPKGSFSTLEIQRTEQGDSAMYLCASTALQGRYSGANVLTFGAGSRLTVL.